Presented here are 19 T cell receptor beta chains from one specimen sequenced in a study of shared clonotypes between healthy human individuals (dated by TCRdb to 2020 to 2021). To prepare the library, the immunoSEQ multiplex PCR assay was applied. Here the immuneACCESS table is served through TCRdb, limited to in-frame sequences with V and J called. Missing clones are a known gap in these copies; in checked studies unresolved V genes cover under half, and the rest lacks a known reason. This sample gives about 680,000 clones in total; about three quarters of them show up just once. The top ten clones comprise around 2% of the sample. The sequencing input was memory CD4+ T cells sorted from blood. The cell subset or site label corresponds to: CD45RA-negative fraction. These receptors were taken from a woman younger than 45 in good health.

This clone has just a few counts. This chain links TRBV5-1 with TRBJ2-1, with D unclear. The CDR3 runs to 12 residues. V lost 0 bases and J 8 bases, leaving 6 bases between the germline ends. From germline, CDR1 is SGHRS and CDR2 YFSETQ. The CDR3 DNA reads as TGCGCCAGCAGCTTGGCCCTGGATGAGCAGTTCTTC. Translating it yields CASSLALDEQFF. The full variable domain, with the rest looked up from reference TRBV5-1 and TRBJ2-1, is KAGVTQTPRYLIKTRGQQVTLSCSPISGHRSVSWYQQTPGQGLQFLFEYFSETQRNKGNFPGRFSGRQFSNSRSEMNVSTLELGDSALYLCASSLALDEQFFGPGTRLTVL.

This clone was counted a few times. The genes are TRBV7-8 and TRBJ1-4, with 11 bases lining up with TRBD1. The ends lost 1 base at V and 7 bases at J; junction bases unmatched: 2. This CDR3 is 15 amino acids long. In germline, CDR1 is SGHVS, CDR2 FQNEAQ. CDR3 in DNA: TGTGCCAGCAGCTTAGGGACAGGGGGCAGTGAAAAACTGTTTTTT. As protein: CASSLGTGGSEKLFF.

The chain links TRBV27 to TRBJ1-4; 7 bases line up with TRBD1. V shed 5 bases, J shed 3 bases, and the junction held 6 bases outside the gene matches. CDR3 length: 15 amino acids. The germline gives CDR1 MNHEY, CDR2 SMNVEV (reference sequence). CDR3 nucleotide sequence: TGTGCCAGCAGTGTACAGGGGCTGGCTAATGAAAAACTGTTTTTT. As protein: CASSVQGLANEKLFF.

This clone was observed a single time. The gene calls are TRBV4-1 and TRBJ1-5, with TRBD1 as a possible D gene (5 bases). Germline CDR1 and CDR2: MGHRA and YSYEKL. CDR3 length: 15 amino acids. Trimming cost V 5 bases and J 11 bases, with 22 bases left between them. DNA of the CDR3: TGCGCCAGCAGCGCTCCGGGACGGGCCAATAGCGCCCAGCATTTT. It is translated as CASSAPGRANSAQHF.

This clone was recorded a few times. This rearrangement joins TRBV28 to TRBJ1-1, with D uncertain. The CDR3 is made up of 12 amino acids. Trimming took off 1 base at V and 10 bases at J, with 10 bases between the two ends. The germline CDR1 and CDR2 sequences are MDHEN and SYDVKM. The CDR3: CASSLSQPGAFF. Written as DNA, the CDR3 is TGTGCCAGCAGTTTATCCCAGCCGGGAGCTTTCTTT.

V is TRBV6-5 and J is TRBJ1-2, with TRBD1 as a possible D gene (5 bases). The germline V and J ends were trimmed by 6 bases and 2 bases, with 10 bases remaining between them. Germline CDR1 and CDR2: MNHEY and SVGAGI. The CDR3 extends over 13 amino acids. CDR3 amino acids: CASRRGVNYGYTF. The CDR3 DNA follows: TGTGCCAGCAGGCGGGGGGTGAACTATGGCTACACCTTC.

With respect to this clone: This may be a read error, as it is one base from a much larger clone. Other DNA sequences of this sample code for an identical CDR3. The rearrangement joins TRBV5-1 to TRBJ2-1, with 8 positions matching TRBD2. The CDR3 loop spans 15 amino acids. From germline, CDR1 is SGHRS and CDR2 YFSETQ. V shed 0 bases and J 3 bases; nucleotides not matched to a gene: 2. The CDR3 sequence is CASSLDSGNYNEQFF. The CDR3 nucleotides read TGCGCCAGCAGCTTGGATAGCGGGAACTACAATGAGCAGTTCTTC.

The V call is TRBV6-6, the J call TRBJ2-7; 11 positions agree with TRBD1. Germline V gene lookup returns CDR1 MNHNY and CDR2 SVGAGI (reference sequence). Losses at the gene ends were 4 bases for V and 6 bases for J; bases not matched to a gene: 5. The CDR3 runs 14 residues. The CDR3 region is CASSSAGTGGEQYF. The CDR3 bases are TGTGCCAGCAGTTCCGCCGGGACAGGGGGCGAGCAGTACTTC.

Comment on this clone: This CDR3 is also generated by other DNA sequences in the sample. The rearrangement links TRBV5-1 to TRBJ2-1, with 8 bases matching TRBD1. The length of the CDR3 is 15 residues. V was pared by 2 bases and J by 3 bases, with 4 bases of the junction left unmatched. Germline V lookup: CDR1 SGHRS, CDR2 YFSETQ. CDR3 nucleotides: TGCGCCAGCAGCTTAACGGGACAGGACTACAATGAGCAGTTCTTC. The encoded protein is CASSLTGQDYNEQFF. The full variable domain, completed using reference TRBV5-1 and TRBJ2-1, is KAGVTQTPRYLIKTRGQQVTLSCSPISGHRSVSWYQQTPGQGLQFLFEYFSETQRNKGNFPGRFSGRQFSNSRSEMNVSTLELGDSALYLCASSLTGQDYNEQFFGPGTRLTVL.

V and J are TRBV29-1 and TRBJ1-1; D unclear. Trimming left V 3 bases short and J 4 bases short, with 12 bases between. CDR1 SQVTM and CDR2 ANQGSEA come from the germline V gene. The CDR3 has 13 residues. CDR3 DNA: TGCAGCGTTGAGGGCCGGGGTTCCACTGAAGCTTTCTTT. Translated, it gives CSVEGRGSTEAFF.

The chain employs TRBV21-1 and TRBJ2-2; the table names TRBD2, a call not compared with the DNA. TRBV21-1 is deemed a pseudogene. There are 17 residues in the CDR3. The CDR3 DNA reads TGTGCCAGCAGGTACCAGTTAGCGGGAGCCGTCACCGGGGAGCTGTTTTTT. This encodes CASRYQLAGAVTGELFF.

The chain couples TRBV6-5 to TRBJ2-2; TRBD1 aligns across 8 bases. Germline V gene sequence: CDR1 MNHEY, CDR2 SVGAGI. The CDR3 runs 16 residues. V lost 1 base, J lost 3 bases, and 4 bases stayed unmatched. The CDR3 loop is CASSYWDRQYTGELFF. The CDR3 nucleotides read TGTGCCAGCAGTTACTGGGACAGGCAATACACCGGGGAGCTGTTTTTT.

V and J are TRBV2 and TRBJ2-7; D is undetermined. From germline, CDR1 is SNHLY and CDR2 FYNNEI. Trimming took off 1 base at V and 0 bases at J, with 7 bases between the two ends. This CDR3 has 14 residues. The CDR3 loop is CASSEGLVSYEQYF. The CDR3 DNA follows: TGTGCCAGCAGTGAAGGACTCGTCTCCTACGAGCAGTACTTC.

The J gene is TRBJ1-2, the V gene TRBV7-8, with D unresolved. The V end lost 0 bases, the J end lost 6 bases, and 11 bases lay between the germline ends. The germline gives CDR1 SGHVS, CDR2 FQNEAQ. The CDR3 has 14 amino acids. The CDR3 reads CASSLAYESDGYTF. The CDR3 bases are TGTGCCAGCAGCTTAGCTTACGAGTCTGATGGCTACACCTTC.

The J gene is TRBJ2-1, the V gene TRBV18; 15 positions agree with TRBD2. The trim removed 0 bases at V and 8 bases at J, leaving 8 bases unmatched. The CDR3 is 18 residues long. Germline V CDR1 and CDR2: KGHSH, LQKENI. CDR3 in amino acids: CASSPPGLAGGPNYEQFF. CDR3 DNA sequence: TGTGCCAGCTCACCACCAGGACTAGCGGGAGGGCCTAACTATGAGCAGTTCTTC.

This chain links TRBV30 with TRBJ2-1, with D unclear. Germline V CDR1 and CDR2: GTSNPN, SVGIG (reference sequence). Trimming stripped 2 bases from V and 8 bases from J, with 7 bases between. The CDR3 sequence is 11 residues long. This chain's CDR3 is CAWSKRDEQFF. The CDR3 DNA follows: TGTGCCTGGAGTAAAAGGGATGAGCAGTTCTTC.

In this sample, this clone turned up once. The chain recombines TRBV12-5 with TRBJ1-2; TRBD1 matches at 7 bases. The CDR3 is made up of 15 amino acids. V lost 3 bases and J lost 5; bases outside the gene matches: 9. Germline V gene lookup returns CDR1 LGHNT and CDR2 FRNRAP. The CDR3 protein is CASGLITGTDYGYTF. CDR3 DNA: TGTGCTAGTGGTTTAATCACCGGGACAGATTATGGCTACACCTTC.

J is TRBJ1-3 and V is TRBV28; 9 nucleotides line up with TRBD1. The V gene end was trimmed by 11 bases and the J gene end by 3 bases; junction bases not matched to a gene: 8. Germline CDR1 MDHEN, CDR2 SYDVKM. The CDR3 spans 14 residues. The CDR3 DNA reads TGTGCCTGTCACAGGGGGCTGGATGGAAACACCATATATTTT. Its protein is CACHRGLDGNTIYF.

This clone was detected many times. The chain couples TRBV6-4 to TRBJ1-2; D gene ambiguous. The CDR3 consists of 11 residues. V was trimmed by 4 bases and J by 7 bases, leaving 7 bases between them. Germline CDR1 and CDR2: MRHNA and SNTAGT. CDR3 coding DNA: TGTGCCAGCAGTGGCGGGAGTGGCTACACCTTC. It encodes CASSGGSGYTF.